This T cell receptor (beta chain) was identified in a study of T cells after yellow fever vaccination. Study conclusions and caveats: Post-booster reappearance was seen for most primary-vaccination clones (around 97% CD4, roughly 88% CD8).

TCRdb reanalysed the 5' RACE reads using MiXCR and keeps one entry per CDR3 protein. The data hold hundreds of thousands of distinct CDR3 sequences, with 4.1% observed a single time. The CDR3 spans 14 residues. Trimming removed 0 bases at V and 8 bases at J, with 12 bases between. Germline V CDR1 and CDR2: SGDLS, YYNGEE. This clonotype has a handful of counts. Its antigen is unidentified. The rearrangement uses TRBV9 and TRBJ2-1, with a possible D match to TRBD1 (6 bases). This clonotype was sampled from a man aged 18 to 30 who received the YFV17D yellow fever vaccine. The starting material was PBMCs, obtained 5 days after the yellow fever booster vaccination. In DNA form, the CDR3 reads TGTGCCAGCAGCGTAGGAGAACAGGGCGATGAGCAGTTCTTC. Its protein is CASSVGEQGDEQFF.